This TCR beta chain comes out of a study of T-cell reconstitution after alpha-beta-depleted transplantation in children. Trimming left V 5 bases short and J 7 bases short, with 3 bases between. The CDR3 runs 10 residues. Germline V CDR1 and CDR2: SEHNR, FQNEAQ (reference sequence). Unique molecular identifiers tagged the TCRbeta library. TCRdb analysed the PCR reads with MiXCR anew, one entry per CDR3 protein. Of hundreds of thousands of distinct CDR3 sequences listed, about 17% are singletons. The TCR sequence derives from a boy in the first two years of life who had a stem cell transplant for Wiskott-Aldrich syndrome, so the T cells may come from the graft donor. The V and J genes are TRBV7-9 and TRBJ2-1; no firm D call. The sample was PBMCs, mostly from graft donor cells, taken 360 days after TCRalphabeta/CD19-depleted stem cell transplant. The CDR3 loop is CASSANEQFF. In nucleotides, the CDR3 is TGTGCCAGCAGCGCGAATGAGCAGTTCTTC.